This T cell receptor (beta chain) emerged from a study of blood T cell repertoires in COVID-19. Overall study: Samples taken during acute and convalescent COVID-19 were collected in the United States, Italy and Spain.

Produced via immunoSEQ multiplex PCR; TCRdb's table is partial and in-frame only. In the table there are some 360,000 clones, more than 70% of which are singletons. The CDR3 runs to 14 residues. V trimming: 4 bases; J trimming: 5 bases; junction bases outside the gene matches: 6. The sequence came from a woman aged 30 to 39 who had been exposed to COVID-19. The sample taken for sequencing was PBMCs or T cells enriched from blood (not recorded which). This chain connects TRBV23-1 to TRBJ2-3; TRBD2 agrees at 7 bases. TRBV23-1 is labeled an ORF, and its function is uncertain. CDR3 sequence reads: CASSRGGSLDTQYF. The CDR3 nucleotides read TGCGCCAGCAGTCGGGGCGGGAGTTTAGATACGCAGTATTTT.